This TCR beta chain was identified in a study of CD8 T cells in Susac syndrome. Across the whole study: At blood draw, Susac syndrome patients were therapy-naive, on corticosteroids, or on intravenous immunoglobulin alone.

RNA, at roughly 0.5 to 1 ug, was reverse transcribed with random hexamers. immunoSEQ multiplex PCR amplified TCR beta CDR3 across 54 Vbeta, 13 Jbeta. TCRdb reprocessed the immunoSEQ multiplex PCR reads with MiXCR, giving one entry per CDR3 protein. The data contain a few hundred thousand distinct CDR3 sequences, 85% to 95% of them singletons. The length of the CDR3 is 16 residues. The germline CDR1 and CDR2 sequences are DFQATT and SNEGSKA (reference sequence). V lost 1 base to trimming and J lost 5 bases, with 20 bases between them. The clonotype originates from a human donor with Susac syndrome. Sequenced sample: CD4+ T cells from PBMCs. V and J are TRBV20-1 and TRBJ2-5, with D possibly matching TRBD2 (7 bases). The CDR3 DNA reads as TGCAGTGCTAGAGGCTTCGGGGCAGGGGAGGGTGAGACCCAGTACTTC. Amino acid sequence: CSARGFGAGEGETQYF.